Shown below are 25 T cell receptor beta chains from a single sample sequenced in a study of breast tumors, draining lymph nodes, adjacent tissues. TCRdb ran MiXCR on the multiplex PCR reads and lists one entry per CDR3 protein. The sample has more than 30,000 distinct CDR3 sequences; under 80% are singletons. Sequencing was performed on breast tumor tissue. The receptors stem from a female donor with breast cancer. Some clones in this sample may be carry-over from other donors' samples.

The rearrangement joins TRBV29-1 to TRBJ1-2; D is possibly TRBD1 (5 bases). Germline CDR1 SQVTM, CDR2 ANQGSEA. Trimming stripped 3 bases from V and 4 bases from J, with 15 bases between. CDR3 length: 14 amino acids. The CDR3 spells CSVEGGEKGYGYTF. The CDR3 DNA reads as TGCAGCGTTGAGGGGGGGGAAAAGGGCTATGGCTACACCTTC.

The CDR3 is CAISQDRANQPQYF. The CDR3 nucleotides read TGTGCCATCAGCCAAGACAGGGCGAATCAGCCCCAGTACTTC. The chain is built from TRBV10-3 and TRBJ2-5, with 7 bases aligning to TRBD1. The CDR3 runs to 14 residues. CDR1 is ENHRY, CDR2 SYGVKD, per germline. Germline trimming cut 6 bases from V and 9 bases from J; bases unmatched to any gene: 13.

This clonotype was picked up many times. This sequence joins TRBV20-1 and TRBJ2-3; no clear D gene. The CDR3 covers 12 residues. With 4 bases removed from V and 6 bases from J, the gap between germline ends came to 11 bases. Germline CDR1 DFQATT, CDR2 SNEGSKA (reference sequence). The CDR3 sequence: CSAMSLGDTQYF. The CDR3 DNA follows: TGCAGTGCTATGTCTTTGGGGGATACGCAGTATTTT.

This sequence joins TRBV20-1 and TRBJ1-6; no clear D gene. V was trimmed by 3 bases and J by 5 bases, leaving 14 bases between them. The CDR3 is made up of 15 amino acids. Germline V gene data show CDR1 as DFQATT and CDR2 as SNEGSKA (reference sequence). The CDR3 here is CSARSSSQNNSPLHF. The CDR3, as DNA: TGCAGTGCTAGGTCGAGTTCCCAAAATAATTCACCCCTCCACTTT.

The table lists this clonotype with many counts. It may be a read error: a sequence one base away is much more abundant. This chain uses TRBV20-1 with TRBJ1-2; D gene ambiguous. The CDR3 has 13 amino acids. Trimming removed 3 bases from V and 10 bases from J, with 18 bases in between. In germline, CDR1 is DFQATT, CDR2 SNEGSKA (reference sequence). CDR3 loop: CSARFGVGNAYTF. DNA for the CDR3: TGCAGTGCTAGGTTCGGCGTTGGGAATGCCTACACCTTC.

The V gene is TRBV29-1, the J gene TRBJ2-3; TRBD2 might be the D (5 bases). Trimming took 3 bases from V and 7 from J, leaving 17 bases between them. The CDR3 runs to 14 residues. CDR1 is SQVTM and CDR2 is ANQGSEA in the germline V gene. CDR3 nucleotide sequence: TGCAGCGTTGAGGGTGTTATCCGGGGAAATACGCAGTATTTT. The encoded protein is CSVEGVIRGNTQYF.

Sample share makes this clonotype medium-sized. This CDR3 is CASREGNRADDSPLHF. In DNA, the CDR3 is TGTGCCAGTAGGGAAGGGAACAGGGCGGACGATTCACCCCTCCACTTT. The chain joins TRBV19 to TRBJ1-6; D perhaps matches TRBD1 (6 bases). The CDR3 consists of 16 residues. Germline assignment: CDR1 LNHDA and CDR2 SQIVND (reference sequence). V was trimmed by 6 bases and J by 8 bases, leaving 20 bases between them.

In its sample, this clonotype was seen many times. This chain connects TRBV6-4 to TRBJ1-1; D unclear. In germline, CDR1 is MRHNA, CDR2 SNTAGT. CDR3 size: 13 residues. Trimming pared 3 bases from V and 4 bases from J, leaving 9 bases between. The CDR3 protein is CASSERSGTEAFF. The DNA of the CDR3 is TGTGCCAGCAGTGAAAGAAGTGGCACTGAAGCTTTCTTT.

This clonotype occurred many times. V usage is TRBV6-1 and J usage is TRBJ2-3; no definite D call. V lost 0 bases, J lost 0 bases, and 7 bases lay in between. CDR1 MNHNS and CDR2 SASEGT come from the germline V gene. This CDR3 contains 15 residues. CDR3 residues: CASSEAGRSTDTQYF. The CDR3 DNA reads TGTGCCAGCAGTGAAGCTGGGCGAAGCACAGATACGCAGTATTTT.

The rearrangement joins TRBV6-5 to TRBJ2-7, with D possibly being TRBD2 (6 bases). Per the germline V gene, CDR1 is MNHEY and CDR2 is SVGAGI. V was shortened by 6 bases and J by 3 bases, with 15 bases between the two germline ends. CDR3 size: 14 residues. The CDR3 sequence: CASRQGGVLYEQYF. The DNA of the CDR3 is TGTGCCAGCAGACAAGGCGGGGTACTCTACGAGCAGTACTTC.

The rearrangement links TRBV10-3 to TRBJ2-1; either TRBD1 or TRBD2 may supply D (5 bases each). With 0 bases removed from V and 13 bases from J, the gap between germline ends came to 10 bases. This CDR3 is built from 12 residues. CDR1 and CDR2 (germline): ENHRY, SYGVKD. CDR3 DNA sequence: TGTGCCATCAGTGAGTCGTCCAGGGACCAGTTCTTC. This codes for CAISESSRDQFF.

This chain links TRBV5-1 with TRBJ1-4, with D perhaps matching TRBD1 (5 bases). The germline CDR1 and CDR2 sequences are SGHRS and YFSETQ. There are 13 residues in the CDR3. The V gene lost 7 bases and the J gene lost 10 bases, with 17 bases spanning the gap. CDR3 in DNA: TGCGCCAGCGCGGGGGGGGGATCCGGAAAACTGTTTTTT. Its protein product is CASAGGGSGKLFF.

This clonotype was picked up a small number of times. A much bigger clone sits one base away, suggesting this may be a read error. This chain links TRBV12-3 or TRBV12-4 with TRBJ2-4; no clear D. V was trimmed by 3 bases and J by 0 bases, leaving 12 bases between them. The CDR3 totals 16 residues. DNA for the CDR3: TGTGCCAGCAGTTTGTATCAGGATACAGCCAAAAACATTCAGTACTTC. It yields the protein CASSLYQDTAKNIQYF.

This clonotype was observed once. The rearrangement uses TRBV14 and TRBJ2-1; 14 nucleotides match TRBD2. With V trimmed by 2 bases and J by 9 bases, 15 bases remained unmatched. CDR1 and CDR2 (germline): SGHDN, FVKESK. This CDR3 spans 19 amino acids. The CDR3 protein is CASSQYGTSGSGTSREQFF. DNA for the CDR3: TGTGCCAGCAGCCAATACGGGACTAGCGGGAGTGGAACGTCACGTGAGCAGTTCTTC.

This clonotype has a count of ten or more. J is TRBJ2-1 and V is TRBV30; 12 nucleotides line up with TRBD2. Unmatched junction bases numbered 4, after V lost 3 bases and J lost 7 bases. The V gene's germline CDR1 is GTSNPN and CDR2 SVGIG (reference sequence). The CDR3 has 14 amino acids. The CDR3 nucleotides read TGTGCCTGGAGGACTAGCGGGAGTCGGAATGAGCAGTTCTTC. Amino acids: CAWRTSGSRNEQFF.

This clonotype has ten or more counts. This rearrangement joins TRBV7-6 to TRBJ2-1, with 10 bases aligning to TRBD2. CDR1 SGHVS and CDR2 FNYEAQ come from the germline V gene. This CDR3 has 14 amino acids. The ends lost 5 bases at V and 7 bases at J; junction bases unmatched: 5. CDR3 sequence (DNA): TGTGCCAGCAGCGCCCGACTAGCGGGTAATGAGCAGTTCTTC. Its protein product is CASSARLAGNEQFF.

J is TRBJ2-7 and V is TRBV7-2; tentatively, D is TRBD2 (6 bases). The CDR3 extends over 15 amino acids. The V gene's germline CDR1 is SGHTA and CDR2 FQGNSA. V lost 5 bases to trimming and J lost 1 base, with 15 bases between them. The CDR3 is CASSPRGLNSYEQYF. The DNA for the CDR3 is TGTGCCAGCAGCCCTCGGGGACTGAATTCCTACGAGCAGTACTTC. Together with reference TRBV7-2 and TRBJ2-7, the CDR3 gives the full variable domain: GAGVSQSPSNKVTEKGKDVELRCDPISGHTALYWYRQSLGQGLEFLIYFQGNSAPDKSGLPSDRFSAERTGGSVSTLTIQRTQQEDSAVYLCASSPRGLNSYEQYFGPGTRLTVT.

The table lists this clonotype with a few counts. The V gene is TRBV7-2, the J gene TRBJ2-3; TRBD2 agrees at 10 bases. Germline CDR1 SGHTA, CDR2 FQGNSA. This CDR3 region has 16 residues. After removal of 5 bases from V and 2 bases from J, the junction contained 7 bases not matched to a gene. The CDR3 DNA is TGTGCCAGCAGCGACTCCGGGACTAGCGTCACAGATACGCAGTATTTT. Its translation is CASSDSGTSVTDTQYF.

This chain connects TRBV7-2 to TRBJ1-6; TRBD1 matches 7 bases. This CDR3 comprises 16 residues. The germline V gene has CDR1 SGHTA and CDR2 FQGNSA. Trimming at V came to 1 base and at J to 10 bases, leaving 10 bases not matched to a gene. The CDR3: CASSLVAQGKGSPLHF. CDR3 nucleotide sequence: TGTGCCAGCAGCTTAGTGGCACAGGGGAAAGGGTCACCCCTCCACTTT. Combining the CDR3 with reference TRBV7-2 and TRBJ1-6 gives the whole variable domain GAGVSQSPSNKVTEKGKDVELRCDPISGHTALYWYRQSLGQGLEFLIYFQGNSAPDKSGLPSDRFSAERTGGSVSTLTIQRTQQEDSAVYLCASSLVAQGKGSPLHFGNGTRLTVT.

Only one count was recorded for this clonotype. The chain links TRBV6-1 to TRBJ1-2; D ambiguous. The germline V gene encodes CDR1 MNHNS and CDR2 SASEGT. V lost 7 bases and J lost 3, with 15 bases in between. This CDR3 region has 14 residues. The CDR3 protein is CASTKDGVDYGYTF. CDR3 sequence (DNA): TGTGCCAGCACCAAAGACGGGGTCGACTATGGCTACACCTTC.

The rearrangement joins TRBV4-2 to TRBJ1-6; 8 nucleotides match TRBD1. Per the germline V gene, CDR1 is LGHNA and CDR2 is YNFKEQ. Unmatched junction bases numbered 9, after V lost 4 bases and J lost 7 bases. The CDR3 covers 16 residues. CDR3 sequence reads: CASSPTGRGLNSPLHF. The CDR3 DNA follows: TGTGCCAGCAGCCCCACGGGCAGGGGGCTAAATTCACCCCTCCACTTT.

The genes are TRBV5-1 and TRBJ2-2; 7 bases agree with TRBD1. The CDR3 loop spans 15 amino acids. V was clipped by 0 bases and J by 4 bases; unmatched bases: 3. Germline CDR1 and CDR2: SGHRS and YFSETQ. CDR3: CASSLGDRSTGELFF. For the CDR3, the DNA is TGCGCCAGCAGCTTGGGGGACAGAAGCACCGGGGAGCTGTTTTTT.

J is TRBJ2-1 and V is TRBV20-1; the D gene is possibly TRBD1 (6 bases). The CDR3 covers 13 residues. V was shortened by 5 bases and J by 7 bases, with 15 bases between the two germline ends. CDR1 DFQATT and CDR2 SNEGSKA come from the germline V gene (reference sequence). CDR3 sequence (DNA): TGCAGTGCTGACCAGGGGCTGAGTAATGAGCAGTTCTTC. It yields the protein CSADQGLSNEQFF.

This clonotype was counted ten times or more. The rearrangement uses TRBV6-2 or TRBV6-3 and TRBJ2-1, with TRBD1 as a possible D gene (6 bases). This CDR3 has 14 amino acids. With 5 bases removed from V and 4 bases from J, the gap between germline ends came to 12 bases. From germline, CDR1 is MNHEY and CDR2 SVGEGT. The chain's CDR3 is CASSDPGQYNEQFF. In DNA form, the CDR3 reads TGTGCCAGCAGTGACCCCGGACAGTACAATGAGCAGTTCTTC.

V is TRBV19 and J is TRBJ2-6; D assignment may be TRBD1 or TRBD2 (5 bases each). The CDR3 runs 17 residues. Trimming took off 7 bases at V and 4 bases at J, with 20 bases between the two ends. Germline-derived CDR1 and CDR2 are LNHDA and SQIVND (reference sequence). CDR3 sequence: CASKSPYGGPGANVLTF. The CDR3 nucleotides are TGTGCCAGTAAATCCCCTTATGGGGGTCCCGGGGCCAACGTCCTGACTTTC.